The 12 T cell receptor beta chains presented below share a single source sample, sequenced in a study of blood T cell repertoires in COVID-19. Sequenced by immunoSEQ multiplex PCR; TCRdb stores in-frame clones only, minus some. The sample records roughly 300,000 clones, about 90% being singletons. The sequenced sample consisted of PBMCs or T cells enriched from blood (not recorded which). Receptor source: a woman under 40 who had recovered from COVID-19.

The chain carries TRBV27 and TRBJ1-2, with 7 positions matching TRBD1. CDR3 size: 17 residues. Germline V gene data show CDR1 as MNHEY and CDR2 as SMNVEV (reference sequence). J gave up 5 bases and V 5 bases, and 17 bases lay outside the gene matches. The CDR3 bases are TGTGCCAGCAGTCCCCTCATACGACAGGGTGGGAGGTATGGCTACACCTTC. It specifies CASSPLIRQGGRYGYTF.

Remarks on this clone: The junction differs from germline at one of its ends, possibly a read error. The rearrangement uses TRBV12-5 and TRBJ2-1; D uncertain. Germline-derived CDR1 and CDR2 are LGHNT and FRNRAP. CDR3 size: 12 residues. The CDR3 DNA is TGTGCTAGTGGGTCCTCCCACAATGAGCAGTTCTTC. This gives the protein CASGSSHNEQFF.

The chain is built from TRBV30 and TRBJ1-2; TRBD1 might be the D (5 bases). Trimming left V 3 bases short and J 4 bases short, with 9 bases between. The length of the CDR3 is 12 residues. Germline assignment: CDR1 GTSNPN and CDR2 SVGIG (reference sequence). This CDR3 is CAWSGDFYGYTF. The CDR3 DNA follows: TGTGCCTGGAGCGGGGACTTCTATGGCTACACCTTC.

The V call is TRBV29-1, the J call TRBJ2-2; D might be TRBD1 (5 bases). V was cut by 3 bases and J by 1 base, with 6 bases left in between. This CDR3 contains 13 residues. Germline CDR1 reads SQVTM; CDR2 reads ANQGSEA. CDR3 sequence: CSVDTGNTGELFF. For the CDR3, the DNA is TGCAGCGTTGATACAGGGAACACCGGGGAGCTGTTTTTT.

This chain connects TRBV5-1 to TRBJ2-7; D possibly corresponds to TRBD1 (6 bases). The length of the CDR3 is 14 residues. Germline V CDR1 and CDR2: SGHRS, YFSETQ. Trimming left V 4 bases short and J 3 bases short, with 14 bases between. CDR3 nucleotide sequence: TGCGCCAGCAGCGGTACAGGGATCGGCTACGAGCAGTACTTC. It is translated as CASSGTGIGYEQYF.

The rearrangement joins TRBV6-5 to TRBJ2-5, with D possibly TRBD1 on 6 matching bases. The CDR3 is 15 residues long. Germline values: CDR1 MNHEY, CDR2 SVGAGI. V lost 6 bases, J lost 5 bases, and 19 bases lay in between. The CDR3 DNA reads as TGTGCCAGCAGCCCCCAGGGGCTGGGTAGGGAGACCCAGTACTTC. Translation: CASSPQGLGRETQYF.

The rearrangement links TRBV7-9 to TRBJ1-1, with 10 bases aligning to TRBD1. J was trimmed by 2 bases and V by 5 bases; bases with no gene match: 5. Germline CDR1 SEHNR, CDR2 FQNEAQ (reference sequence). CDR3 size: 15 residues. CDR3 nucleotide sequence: TGTGCCAGCAGCAACCGGGACAGGGGTAACACTGAAGCTTTCTTT. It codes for CASSNRDRGNTEAFF.

This CDR3 reads CASSDAGMQPQHF. In nucleotides, the CDR3 is TGTGCCAGCAGTGATGCAGGGATGCAGCCCCAGCATTTT. The chain joins TRBV6-1 to TRBJ1-5, with D perhaps matching TRBD1 (5 bases). The germline V and J ends were trimmed by 3 bases and 7 bases, with 10 bases remaining between them. Germline loops: CDR1 MNHNS, CDR2 SASEGT. The CDR3 loop spans 13 amino acids.

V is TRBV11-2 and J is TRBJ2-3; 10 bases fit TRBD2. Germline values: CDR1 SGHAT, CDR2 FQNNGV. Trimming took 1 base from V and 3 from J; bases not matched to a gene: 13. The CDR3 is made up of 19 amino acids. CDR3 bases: TGTGCCAGCAGCTTAGTGGTCGGGGCTAGCGGGGGTACGACAGATACGCAGTATTTT. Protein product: CASSLVVGASGGTTDTQYF. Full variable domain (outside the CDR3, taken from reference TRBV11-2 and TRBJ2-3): EAGVAQSPRYKIIEKRQSVAFWCNPISGHATLYWYQQILGQGPKLLIQFQNNGVVDDSQLPKDRFSAERLKGVDSTLKIQPAKLEDSAVYLCASSLVVGASGGTTDTQYFGPGTRLTVL.

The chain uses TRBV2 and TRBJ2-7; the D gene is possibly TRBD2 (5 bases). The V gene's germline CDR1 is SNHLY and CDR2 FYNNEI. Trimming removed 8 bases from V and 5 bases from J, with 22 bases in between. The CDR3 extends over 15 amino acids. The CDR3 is CASLRWPDSGHEQYF. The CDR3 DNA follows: TGTGCCAGCTTGCGATGGCCGGACTCGGGCCACGAGCAGTACTTC.

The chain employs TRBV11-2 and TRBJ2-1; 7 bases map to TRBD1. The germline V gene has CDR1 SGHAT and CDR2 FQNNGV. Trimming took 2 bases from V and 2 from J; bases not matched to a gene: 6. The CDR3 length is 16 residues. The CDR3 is CASSLNWDSTYNEQFF. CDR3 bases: TGTGCCAGCAGCTTAAACTGGGACAGCACCTACAATGAGCAGTTCTTC.

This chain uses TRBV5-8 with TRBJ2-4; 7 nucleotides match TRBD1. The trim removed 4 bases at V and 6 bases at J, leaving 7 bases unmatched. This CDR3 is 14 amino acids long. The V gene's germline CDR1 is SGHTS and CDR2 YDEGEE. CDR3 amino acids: CASSPRQGLNIQYF. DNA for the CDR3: TGTGCCAGCAGCCCCCGACAGGGTTTAAACATTCAGTACTTC.